Listed here are 3 T cell receptor beta chains from one sample, sequenced in a study of shared clonotypes between healthy human individuals. Data came from immunoSEQ multiplex PCR; TCRdb stores just in-frame clones and leaves some out. The repertoire holds roughly 720,000 clones, roughly 87% seen once, with roughly 36% in the top ten. Material for sequencing was memory CD8+ T cells from PBMCs. As to subset: CD45RO+ cells pooled with CCR7-negative TemRA cells. These TCRs come from a man aged 18 to 29 in good health. Some clones in this sample may be carry-over from other donors' samples.

The chain uses TRBV2 and TRBJ2-1; D is possibly TRBD1 (6 bases). The CDR3 loop spans 16 amino acids. Per the germline V gene, CDR1 is SNHLY and CDR2 is FYNNEI. V was clipped by 5 bases and J by 7 bases, with 21 bases between them. The CDR3 DNA is TGTGCCAGCAGTAATCTACAGGGCTCGCGTCGGAATGAGCAGTTCTTC. Protein: CASSNLQGSRRNEQFF.

This chain uses TRBV9 with TRBJ2-7, with 11 bases identical to TRBD2. CDR1 and CDR2 (germline): SGDLS, YYNGEE. This CDR3 is 16 amino acids long. V was clipped by 3 bases and J by 2 bases; unmatched bases: 7. CDR3 in DNA: TGTGCCAGCAGCGCTTCACTAGCGGGAGAGACCTACGAGCAGTACTTC. Translating gives CASSASLAGETYEQYF.

The V gene is TRBV7-9, the J gene TRBJ1-2; D is possibly TRBD1 (6 bases). Looked up from germline, CDR1 is SEHNR and CDR2 is FQNEAQ (reference sequence). The CDR3 has 16 residues. V lost 5 bases and J 8 bases, leaving 24 bases between the germline ends. The CDR3: CASSQVEAGARSGYTF. The DNA for the CDR3 is TGTGCCAGCAGCCAAGTAGAGGCGGGGGCAAGGAGCGGCTACACCTTC.